This T cell receptor (beta chain) was sequenced during a study of T-cell memory formation after mild COVID-19. Background on the study: Largely, the TCR clusters proved donor specific. Study results and caveats: CD8+ contracting clones occupied EMRA, while CD4+ ones occupied mainly CM and EM. CD4+ bias marked clones expanding day 15 to 37, unlike balanced contracting clones.

In this sample, this clonotype turned up a few times. Its antigen is currently unknown. TCRdb processed the 5' RACE reads anew with MiXCR; each CDR3 protein has one entry. The table lists 250,000 to 350,000 distinct CDR3 sequences, roughly 15% of them singletons, with approximately 25% in the top ten. Germline V gene data show CDR1 as SGDLS and CDR2 as YYNGEE. V was pared by 0 bases and J by 0 bases, with 12 bases between. CDR3 length: 16 amino acids. The source material was PBMCs or a T cell subset sorted from them (not recorded which). This receptor was identified in a man aged 18 to 29 who had mild COVID-19 (a few samples of this study predate the infection). Cell type and time point are not known. V usage is TRBV9 and J usage is TRBJ1-1; a weak D match, TRBD1 (5 bases). The DNA for the CDR3 is TGTGCCAGCAGCGTAGGTGGGACGGGCATGAACACTGAAGCTTTCTTT. Residues: CASSVGGTGMNTEAFF.